Following are 12 T cell receptor beta chains from one sample sequenced in a study of cytomegalovirus exposure and HLA in healthy donors. PCR used 60 Vbeta primers and 13 Jbeta primers. Method: immunoSEQ multiplex PCR; TCRdb's copy keeps in-frame clones and lacks some. The sample shows tens of thousands of clones, under 80% of them seen only once. Sequenced input: PBMCs. The receptor set was obtained from a woman aged 30 to 39 in good health and CMV-seronegative.

This clone was seen just once. The chain is built from TRBV28 and TRBJ2-1; 9 nucleotides align to TRBD2. Germline assignment: CDR1 MDHEN and CDR2 SYDVKM. V gave up 4 bases and J gave up 4 bases; unmatched junction bases: 2. The CDR3 loop spans 14 amino acids. CDR3 loop: CASSWAGGYNEQFF. CDR3 nucleotide sequence: TGTGCCAGCAGTTGGGCGGGGGGGTACAATGAGCAGTTCTTC.

The gene calls are TRBV28 and TRBJ1-2; 9 bases map to TRBD1. This CDR3 region has 15 residues. The germline CDR1 and CDR2 sequences are MDHEN and SYDVKM. V dropped 2 bases and J dropped 8; count of bases not matched to a gene: 9. The CDR3 DNA reads as TGTGCCAGCAGTTTAAGCTCGGGACAGGGCGGCGGCTACACCTTC. Translating gives CASSLSSGQGGGYTF.

A few counts support this clone. The CDR3 protein is CASSGRDHRNEQFF. For the CDR3, the DNA is TGTGCCAGCAGCGGGCGGGATCACCGTAATGAGCAGTTCTTC. V is TRBV7-8 and J is TRBJ2-1; tentatively, D is TRBD2 (6 bases). Germline CDR1 SGHVS, CDR2 FQNEAQ. The V gene lost 5 bases and the J gene lost 7 bases, with 15 bases spanning the gap. The CDR3 totals 14 residues.

The rearrangement uses TRBV29-1 and TRBJ2-2; 14 nucleotides match TRBD2. The germline CDR1 and CDR2 sequences are SQVTM and ANQGSEA. The length of the CDR3 is 15 residues. Germline trimming cut 7 bases from V and 7 bases from J; bases unmatched to any gene: 8. DNA of the CDR3: TGCAGCGCCTCACGGGGACTAGCGGGAGTCGGGGAGCTGTTTTTT. Translated: CSASRGLAGVGELFF.

The chain couples TRBV18 to TRBJ2-5; 7 bases line up with TRBD1. The V gene end was trimmed by 3 bases and the J gene end by 7 bases; junction bases not matched to a gene: 8. Per the germline V gene, CDR1 is KGHSH and CDR2 is LQKENI. The CDR3 sequence is 14 residues long. Here the CDR3 reads CASSPDQGVGTQYF. Here the CDR3 DNA reads TGTGCCAGCTCACCCGATCAGGGGGTCGGGACCCAGTACTTC.

About this clone: A read error may account for a junction end that differs from germline. The rearrangement links TRBV7-9 to TRBJ1-1; D gene ambiguous. Germline lookup yields CDR1 SEHNR and CDR2 FQNEAQ (reference sequence). The length of the CDR3 is 15 residues. The CDR3 loop reads CASSLAPGMYTESFF. Here the CDR3 DNA reads TGTGCCAGCAGCTTAGCGCCGGGTATGTACACTGAATCTTTCTTT.

The gene calls are TRBV29-1 and TRBJ2-3; 9 positions match TRBD2. V dropped 5 bases and J dropped 1; count of bases not matched to a gene: 1. Germline lookup yields CDR1 SQVTM and CDR2 ANQGSEA. The CDR3 is made up of 13 amino acids. CDR3 sequence reads: CSVWTSGTDTQYF. In DNA form, the CDR3 reads TGCAGCGTTTGGACTAGCGGCACAGATACGCAGTATTTT.

For the CDR3, the DNA is TGTGCCAGCAGTCCTAGCGGGAGGGTGTGGGAGACCCAGTACTTC. This encodes CASSPSGRVWETQYF. This chain connects TRBV11-2 to TRBJ2-5; 12 bases align to TRBD2. This CDR3 is built from 15 residues. Germline-derived CDR1 and CDR2 are SGHAT and FQNNGV. Trimming cost V 6 bases and J 5 bases; bases outside gene matches: 7.

The chain employs TRBV6-5 and TRBJ2-7, with D perhaps matching TRBD1 (6 bases). The CDR3 sequence is 14 residues long. Germline lookup yields CDR1 MNHEY and CDR2 SVGAGI. Between the trimmed V and J ends, which lost 4 bases and 2 bases, there was a span of 12 bases. CDR3 residues: CASSSPTGAYEQYF. The DNA of the CDR3 is TGTGCCAGCAGTTCACCGACAGGAGCCTACGAGCAGTACTTC.

This clone has a handful of counts. V is TRBV7-2 and J is TRBJ1-4; TRBD1 matches at 7 bases. This CDR3 comprises 13 residues. Germline lookup yields CDR1 SGHTA and CDR2 FQGNSA. J gave up 5 bases and V 6 bases, and 3 bases lay outside the gene matches. The CDR3 bases are TGTGCCAGCAGAAAGGGACAGAATGAAAAACTGTTTTTT. Protein: CASRKGQNEKLFF.

This clone was observed once. The chain couples TRBV19 to TRBJ2-7, with 10 bases identical to TRBD2. Germline assignment: CDR1 LNHDA and CDR2 SQIVND (reference sequence). V was clipped by 2 bases and J by 4 bases; unmatched bases: 5. This CDR3 contains 15 residues. As DNA, the CDR3 is TGTGCCAGTAGTATAAGTAGCGGGAGGAGGTACGAGCAGTACTTC. It translates to CASSISSGRRYEQYF.

In its sample, this clone was seen a few times. J is TRBJ1-2 and V is TRBV6-5, with D possibly TRBD1 on 5 matching bases. V lost 8 bases, J lost 5 bases, and 15 bases lay in between. The CDR3 is 13 residues long. Germline V gene sequence: CDR1 MNHEY, CDR2 SVGAGI. The CDR3 reads CASRFGALYGYTF. The CDR3 DNA reads as TGTGCCAGCCGCTTTGGGGCATTATATGGCTACACCTTC.